The rows below give T cell receptor beta chains drawn from one sample of a study of T cell repertoires in cytomegalovirus infection. TCRdb passed the reads through MiXCR, listing each CDR3 protein once. The profile covers approximately 250,000 distinct CDR3 sequences, with around 6.2% appearing a single time and less than 7.5% taken by the ten largest. Sequencing used PBMCs. Source of these receptors: a human donor in good health (CMV status not recorded). Some clones in this sample may be carry-over from other donors' samples. Both conserved end residues are part of each CDR3. A D gene is named only where the DNA matches it firmly. Expanded clones are given a class, and other clones once, few, many or no size at all.

v_gene: TRBV6-2/TRBV6-3
j_gene: TRBJ2-7
abundance: many
d_gene: TRBD2
CDR3aa: CASSSFREGAYEQYF
CDR3nt: TGTGCCAGCAGTTCCTTCCGGGAGGGTGCCTACGAGCAGTACTTC

v_gene: TRBV7-2
j_gene: TRBJ1-1
abundance: many
d_gene: .
CDR3aa: CASSFGAGVTEAFF
CDR3nt: TGTGCCAGCAGCTTCGGTGCAGGGGTCACTGAAGCTTTCTTT

v_gene: TRBV7-2
j_gene: TRBJ2-7
abundance: many
d_gene: TRBD1
CDR3aa: CASSFQDRDYEQYF
CDR3nt: TGTGCCAGCAGCTTCCAGGACAGGGATTACGAGCAGTACTTC

v_gene: TRBV20-1
j_gene: TRBJ2-7
abundance: many
d_gene: TRBD2
CDR3aa: CSGARSGGAFYEQYF
CDR3nt: TGCAGTGGGGCGAGGAGCGGGGGTGCTTTCTACGAGCAGTACTTC

v_gene: TRBV28
j_gene: TRBJ2-7
abundance: many
d_gene: .
CDR3aa: CASSLSSEWGSSYEQYF
CDR3nt: TGTGCCAGCAGTTTAAGTTCCGAGTGGGGGAGTTCCTACGAGCAGTACTTC

v_gene: TRBV4-3
j_gene: TRBJ1-3
abundance: many
d_gene: TRBD1
CDR3aa: CASSQYGQGSSGNTIYF
CDR3nt: TGCGCCAGCAGCCAATACGGACAGGGGAGCTCTGGAAACACCATATATTTT

v_gene: TRBV6-5
j_gene: TRBJ1-1
abundance: many
d_gene: .
CDR3aa: CASSYRSGGVNTEAFF
CDR3nt: TGTGCCAGCAGTTACCGATCGGGGGGAGTGAACACTGAAGCTTTCTTT

v_gene: TRBV7-3
j_gene: TRBJ2-3
abundance: many
d_gene: TRBD2
CDR3aa: CASSLTSASGVTDTQYF
CDR3nt: TGTGCCAGCAGCTTAACGTCGGCTAGCGGGGTGACAGATACGCAGTATTTT

v_gene: TRBV28
j_gene: TRBJ2-3
abundance: many
d_gene: TRBD1
CDR3aa: CASSLIQDRSTDTQYF
CDR3nt: TGTGCCAGCAGTTTGATTCAGGACAGGAGCACAGATACGCAGTATTTT

v_gene: TRBV6-2/TRBV6-3
j_gene: TRBJ1-1
abundance: .
d_gene: .
CDR3aa: CASSSLDTTEAFF
CDR3nt: TGTGCCAGCAGTTCGTTGGACACGACTGAAGCTTTCTTT

v_gene: TRBV29-1
j_gene: TRBJ2-2
abundance: .
d_gene: TRBD1
CDR3aa: CSVPRQGSTGELFF
CDR3nt: TGCAGCGTCCCCCGACAGGGTAGCACCGGGGAGCTGTTTTTT

v_gene: TRBV7-9
j_gene: TRBJ1-1
abundance: many
d_gene: TRBD1
CDR3aa: CASSLVSTGGVEAFF
CDR3nt: TGTGCCAGCAGCTTAGTGTCGACAGGGGGGGTTGAAGCTTTCTTT

v_gene: TRBV23-1
j_gene: TRBJ2-1
abundance: many
d_gene: .
CDR3aa: CASSQSMRLQEQFF
CDR3nt: TGCGCCAGCAGTCAATCAATGAGACTACAGGAGCAGTTCTTC

v_gene: TRBV20-1
j_gene: TRBJ2-4
abundance: many
d_gene: TRBD2
CDR3aa: CSAWASGGRTENIQYF
CDR3nt: TGCAGTGCTTGGGCCAGCGGGGGGCGTACAGAAAACATTCAGTACTTC

v_gene: TRBV7-2
j_gene: TRBJ1-1
abundance: many
d_gene: .
CDR3aa: CASSSTYRGGGVLTEAFF
CDR3nt: TGTGCCAGCAGCTCAACATATCGGGGAGGGGGGGTTTTAACTGAAGCTTTCTTT

v_gene: TRBV29-1
j_gene: TRBJ2-3
abundance: many
d_gene: TRBD1
CDR3aa: CSVVIGQGGTDTQYF
CDR3nt: TGCAGCGTCGTAATAGGACAGGGAGGCACAGATACGCAGTATTTT

v_gene: TRBV7-7
j_gene: TRBJ2-1
abundance: many
d_gene: .
CDR3aa: CASSPHRTDYNEQFF
CDR3nt: TGTGCTAGCAGCCCCCATCGGACAGATTACAATGAGCAGTTCTTC

v_gene: TRBV7-3
j_gene: TRBJ2-5
abundance: .
d_gene: TRBD2
CDR3aa: CASSSLAGSLGTQYF
CDR3nt: TGTGCCAGCAGCTCCCTAGCGGGGAGCCTGGGGACCCAGTACTTC

v_gene: TRBV28
j_gene: TRBJ2-1
abundance: few
d_gene: .
CDR3aa: CASSLRPNEQFF
CDR3nt: TGTGCCAGCAGTTTACGCCCCAATGAGCAGTTCTTC

v_gene: TRBV7-2
j_gene: TRBJ2-2
abundance: many
d_gene: TRBD2
CDR3aa: CASSLRLAGGLTGELFF
CDR3nt: TGTGCCAGCAGCTTACGACTAGCGGGGGGGCTTACCGGGGAGCTGTTTTTT